This TCR beta chain was sequenced in a study of blood T cell repertoires in COVID-19. The CDR3 loop spans 14 amino acids. From germline, CDR1 is ENHRY and CDR2 SYGVKD. J lost 0 bases, V lost 8 bases, and 6 bases had no gene match. The authors' processing: Amplification of reference gene primers was used by the study to estimate nucleated cell counts. Profiled with immunoSEQ multiplex PCR; TCRdb holds only in-frame clones, not every one. V and J calls and clone size come straight from that table; D and trimming were deduced from the DNA. Among 200,000 to 250,000 clones, around four fifths were seen once, and the ten largest hold about 20%.

The TCR comes from a man younger than 45 with active or convalescent COVID-19. The chain recombines TRBV10-3 with TRBJ2-5; 7 bases map to TRBD2. Sequencing was carried out using peripheral blood. The CDR3 spells CAIQGGGDQETQYF. CDR3 nucleotide sequence: TGTGCCATCCAGGGCGGGGGAGACCAAGAGACCCAGTACTTC.